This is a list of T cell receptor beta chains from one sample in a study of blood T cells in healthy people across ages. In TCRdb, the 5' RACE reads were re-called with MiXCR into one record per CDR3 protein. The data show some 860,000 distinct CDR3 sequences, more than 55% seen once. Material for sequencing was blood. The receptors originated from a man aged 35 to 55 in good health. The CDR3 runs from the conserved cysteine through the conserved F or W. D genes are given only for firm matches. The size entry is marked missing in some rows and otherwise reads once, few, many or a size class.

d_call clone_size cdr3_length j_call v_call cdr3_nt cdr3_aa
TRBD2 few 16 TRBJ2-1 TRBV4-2 TGTGCCAGCAGCCAAAACGGGGCTAGCGGTACCAATGAGCAGTTCTTC CASSQNGASGTNEQFF
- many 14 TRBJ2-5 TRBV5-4 TGTGCCAGCAGCTTGTCGGGACTGAGTGAGACCCAGTACTTC CASSLSGLSETQYF
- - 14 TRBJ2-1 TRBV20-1 TGCAGTGCTAGAGGACCCCATTCCTACAATGAGCAGTTCTTC CSARGPHSYNEQFF
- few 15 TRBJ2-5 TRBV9 TGTGCCAGCAGCGTAGGAGGGATCGCACACTCCACCCAGTACTTC CASSVGGIAHSTQYF
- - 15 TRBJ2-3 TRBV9 TGTGCCAGCAGCGTAGGAACAGGGAGAACAGATACGCAGTATTTT CASSVGTGRTDTQYF
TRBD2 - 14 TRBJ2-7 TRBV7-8 TGTGCCAGCAGTCCAAGACTAGCGGTCCACGAGCAGTACTTC CASSPRLAVHEQYF
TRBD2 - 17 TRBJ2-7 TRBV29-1 TGCAGCGGCTCCGGGAACAGAGAGCATCGGGACTACAATGAGCAGTACTTC CSGSGNREHRDYNEQYF
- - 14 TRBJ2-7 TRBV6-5 TGTGCCAGCAGTTACCCAGGGGGGGGTTACGAGCAGTACTTC CASSYPGGGYEQYF
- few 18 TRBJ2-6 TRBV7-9 TGTGCCAGCAGCTCGATGAGGGCAGATCTTCCGGGGGCCAACGTCCTGACTTTC CASSSMRADLPGANVLTF
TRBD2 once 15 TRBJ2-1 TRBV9 TGTGCCAGCAGCGTATTGGCTAGCGGGAGAAATGAGCAGTTCTTC CASSVLASGRNEQFF
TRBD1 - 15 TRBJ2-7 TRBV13 TGTGCCAGCAGCCGACGACAGGGGAGGATACACGAGCAGTACTTC CASSRRQGRIHEQYF
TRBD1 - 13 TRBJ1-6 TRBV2 TGTGCCAGCATCGGGACAGGGTCCTCACCCCTCCACTTT CASIGTGSSPLHF
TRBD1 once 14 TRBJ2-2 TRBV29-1 TGCAGCGCTGGGACAGGCTCGAACACCGGGGAGCTGTTTTTT CSAGTGSNTGELFF
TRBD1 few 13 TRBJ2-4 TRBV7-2 TGTGCCAGCAGCTTAGTCCTGGGCAGGGGGCAGTACTTC CASSLVLGRGQYF
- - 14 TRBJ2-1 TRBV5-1 TGCGCCAGCAGCGAGAGCGCCTCCTACAATGAGCAGTTCTTC CASSESASYNEQFF
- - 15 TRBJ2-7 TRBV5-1 TGCGCCAGCAGCTTGGTATCAACGGCTCGGTACGAGCAGTACTTC CASSLVSTARYEQYF
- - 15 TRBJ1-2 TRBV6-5 TGTGCCAGCAGTTACTCGCCTAATAATAACTATGGCTACACCTTC CASSYSPNNNYGYTF
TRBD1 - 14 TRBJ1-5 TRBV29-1 TGCAGCGTCGAGACAGGGGGTAGCAATCAGCCCCAGCATTTT CSVETGGSNQPQHF
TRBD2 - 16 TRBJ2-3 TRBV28 TGTGCCAGCAGTTCCCTAGCGGGAGGGTTTCGAGATACGCAGTATTTT CASSSLAGGFRDTQYF
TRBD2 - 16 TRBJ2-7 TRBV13 TGTGCCAGCAGCTTAGGTGAACTAGCGAGCTCCTACGAGCAGTACTTC CASSLGELASSYEQYF
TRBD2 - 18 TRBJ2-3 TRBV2 TGTGCCAGCAGTCCTGGGATTAGCGGGGGAAGGAGCACAGATACGCAGTATTTT CASSPGISGGRSTDTQYF
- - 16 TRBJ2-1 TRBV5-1 TGCGCCAGCAGCTGGACACAGGTGTTGGCAAACAATGAGCAGTTCTTC CASSWTQVLANNEQFF
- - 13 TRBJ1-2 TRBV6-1 TGTGCCAGCAGTGAAGCGGGCGACACCGGGCCCACCTTC CASSEAGDTGPTF
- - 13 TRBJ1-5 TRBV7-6 TGTGCCAGCAGCTCCGGTCTCAATCAGCCCCAGCATTTT CASSSGLNQPQHF
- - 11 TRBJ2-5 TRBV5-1 TGCGCCAGTTATGAGGGTGAGGCCCAGTACTTC CASYEGEAQYF
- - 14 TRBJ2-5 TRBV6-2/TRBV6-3 TGTGCCAGCAGTGCATCCCGGGTCCAAGAGACCCAGTACTTC CASSASRVQETQYF
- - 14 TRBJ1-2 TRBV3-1 TGTGCCAGCAGCCAAGTTCTCTACAGGGACGGCTACACCTTC CASSQVLYRDGYTF
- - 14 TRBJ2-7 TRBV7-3 TGTGCCAGCAGCCTCGACTATGCCTCCTACGAGCAGTACTTC CASSLDYASYEQYF
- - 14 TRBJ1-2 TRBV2 TGTGCCAGTAGTGAAGGGTATAGTAACTATGGCTACACCTTC CASSEGYSNYGYTF
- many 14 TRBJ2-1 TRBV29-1 TGCAGCGTGGTGAAGACAGGCTCCTACAATGAGCAGTTCTTC CSVVKTGSYNEQFF
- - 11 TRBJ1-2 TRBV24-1 TGTGCCACCAGTGATTTACGGGGCTACACCTTC CATSDLRGYTF
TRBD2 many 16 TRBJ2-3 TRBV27 TGTGCCAGCAGTTCGCTAGCGGGAGGTCCCACAGATACGCAGTATTTT CASSSLAGGPTDTQYF
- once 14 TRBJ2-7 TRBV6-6 TGTGCCAGCAGTTACTCACAGAACACCTACGAGCAGTACTTC CASSYSQNTYEQYF
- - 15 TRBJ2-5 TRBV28 TGTGCCAGCAGCCAGCTGGGGGCGCGTGATGAGACCCAGTACTTC CASSQLGARDETQYF
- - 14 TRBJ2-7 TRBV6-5 TGTGTCAGCAGTCGGACAGCAAGCTCCTACGAGCAGTACTTC CVSSRTASSYEQYF
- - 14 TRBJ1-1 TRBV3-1 TGTGCCAGCAGCCTCTCAACTTACAACACTGAAGCTTTCTTT CASSLSTYNTEAFF
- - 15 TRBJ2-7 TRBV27 TGTGCCAGCAGTTTTATCAGACCCGGCTCCCACGAGCAGTACTTC CASSFIRPGSHEQYF
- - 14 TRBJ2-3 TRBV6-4 TGTGCCAGCAGCAACGCCGCTAGCACAGATACGCAGTATTTT CASSNAASTDTQYF
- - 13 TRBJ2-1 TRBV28 TGTGCCAGCAGTCGAACTCATCGCGGGGAGCAGTTCTTC CASSRTHRGEQFF